The clone carrying this T cell receptor (beta chain) was recorded at least ten times. The antigen is unknown. This record belongs to a study of T-cell memory formation after mild COVID-19. On the study more broadly: Clustering of TCRs was largely donor specific.

Study-level results: CD4/CD8 balance held among clones contracting day 15 to 85, and later expanders leaned CD4+. The appearance of some responding clones in pre-infection memory suggested that cross-reactive memory joined.

Germline loops: CDR1 SGHRS, CDR2 YFSETQ. V gave up 4 bases and J gave up 0 bases, with 13 bases separating them. The CDR3 is made up of 15 amino acids. The TCR alpha and TCR beta cDNA libraries, bearing sample barcodes and UMIs, were generated by 5'RACE using constant-segment primers. A single record per CDR3 protein comes from TCRdb applying MiXCR to the 5' RACE reads. This table holds around 13,000 distinct CDR3 sequences, around 12% found once. The specimen sequenced was PBMCs or a T cell subset sorted from them (not recorded which). The sequence came from an adult woman who had mild COVID-19 (a few samples of this study predate the infection). Cell type and time point are not known. The rearrangement joins TRBV5-1 to TRBJ1-1, with D perhaps TRBD1 (5 bases). In DNA form, the CDR3 reads TGCGCCAGCAGCCTGGGCTGGGGCTTGAACACTGAAGCTTTCTTT. Translated: CASSLGWGLNTEAFF.